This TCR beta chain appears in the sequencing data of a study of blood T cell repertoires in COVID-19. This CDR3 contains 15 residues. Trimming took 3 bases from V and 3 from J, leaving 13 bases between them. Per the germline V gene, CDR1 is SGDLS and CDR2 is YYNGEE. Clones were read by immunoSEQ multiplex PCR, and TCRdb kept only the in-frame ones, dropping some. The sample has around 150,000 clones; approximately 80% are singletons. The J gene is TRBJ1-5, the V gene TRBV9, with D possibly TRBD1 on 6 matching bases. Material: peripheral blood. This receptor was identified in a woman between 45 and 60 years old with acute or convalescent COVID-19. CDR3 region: CASSGAGGHNQPQHF. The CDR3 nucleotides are TGTGCCAGCAGCGGGGCGGGGGGACACAATCAGCCCCAGCATTTT.